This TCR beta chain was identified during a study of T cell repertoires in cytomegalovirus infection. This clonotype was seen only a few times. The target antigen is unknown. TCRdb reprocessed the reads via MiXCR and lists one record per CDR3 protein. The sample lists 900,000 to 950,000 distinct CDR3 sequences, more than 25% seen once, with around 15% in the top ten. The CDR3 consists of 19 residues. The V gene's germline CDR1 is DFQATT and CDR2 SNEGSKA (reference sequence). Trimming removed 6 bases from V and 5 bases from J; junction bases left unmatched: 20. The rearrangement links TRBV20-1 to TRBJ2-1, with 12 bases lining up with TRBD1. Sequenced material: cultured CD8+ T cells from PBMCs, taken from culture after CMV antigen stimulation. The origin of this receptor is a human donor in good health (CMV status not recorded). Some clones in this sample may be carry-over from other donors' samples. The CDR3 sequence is CSAFHQGQGAFWSDNEQFF. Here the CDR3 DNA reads TGCAGTGCCTTCCATCAGGGACAGGGGGCATTCTGGTCGGACAATGAGCAGTTCTTC.